The 11 T cell receptor beta chains below come from one sample, sequenced in a study of T cell responses to AZD1222 COVID-19 vaccine. Generated by immunoSEQ multiplex PCR, the TCRdb table keeps only in-frame clones and is missing some. The sample includes under 150,000 clones, 92% of them seen just once. The sample in question was peripheral blood, obtained 28 days after the second AZD1222 dose. Every receptor here comes from an adult who received the AZD1222 COVID-19 vaccine.

The chain links TRBV6-5 to TRBJ2-1; the D is unclear. The V and J ends lost 3 bases and 0 bases respectively, with 12 bases between them. The CDR3 covers 16 residues. The germline V gene encodes CDR1 MNHEY and CDR2 SVGAGI. The CDR3 nucleotides are TGTGCCAGCAGTTATACCCAGTGGAGCTCCTACAATGAGCAGTTCTTC. It translates to CASSYTQWSSYNEQFF.

The chain combines TRBV11-3 with TRBJ2-1; 9 bases map to TRBD1. The CDR3 contains 15 residues. V lost 3 bases and J lost 7; bases outside the gene matches: 7. The germline V gene encodes CDR1 SGHNT and CDR2 YENEEA. The CDR3 DNA is TGTGCCAGCAGCTTCGGGACAGGGAGATCGAATGAGCAGTTCTTC. It yields the protein CASSFGTGRSNEQFF.

This chain links TRBV19 with TRBJ1-3; tentatively, D is TRBD1 (5 bases). Looked up from germline, CDR1 is LNHDA and CDR2 is SQIVND (reference sequence). V was shortened by 4 bases and J by 0 bases, with 10 bases between the two germline ends. This CDR3 comprises 15 residues. CDR3 DNA: TGTGCCAGTAGTAGTGGACAACTCTCTGGAAACACCATATATTTT. This sequence encodes CASSSGQLSGNTIYF.

This chain connects TRBV28 to TRBJ1-5, with D possibly TRBD1 on 5 matching bases. The germline V gene has CDR1 MDHEN and CDR2 SYDVKM. V shed 1 base and J shed 3 bases, with 13 bases lying between them. The CDR3 is 16 residues long. The CDR3 nucleotides are TGTGCCAGCAGTTTATATAGGGGTATCGACAATCAGCCCCAGCATTTT. Translated, it gives CASSLYRGIDNQPQHF.

The chain employs TRBV10-1 and TRBJ1-5; weak D call: TRBD1 (5 bases). With 3 bases removed from V and 0 bases from J, the gap between germline ends came to 12 bases. Germline CDR1 and CDR2: WNHNN and SYGVQD (reference sequence). The CDR3 contains 16 residues. CDR3 sequence (DNA): TGCGCCAGCAGTGATCCCGGACAAATTAGCAATCAGCCCCAGCATTTT. Amino acid sequence: CASSDPGQISNQPQHF.

The rearrangement uses TRBV18 and TRBJ1-3; no clear D gene. CDR1 and CDR2 (germline): KGHSH, LQKENI. The CDR3 runs to 14 residues. V lost 3 bases to trimming and J lost 0 bases, with 6 bases between them. The CDR3 nucleotides are TGTGCCAGCTCACCGAGCAGCTCTGGAAACACCATATATTTT. Protein: CASSPSSSGNTIYF.

The sample holds a few counts of this clone. The chain joins TRBV30 to TRBJ1-6; D gene uncertain. Per germline, CDR1 GTSNPN and CDR2 SVGIG (reference sequence). This CDR3 has 15 amino acids. Trimming removed 2 bases from V and 2 bases from J, with 10 bases in between. Written as DNA, the CDR3 is TGTGCCTGGAGTCCCGAAGGGACCTATAATTCACCCCTCCACTTT. Protein: CAWSPEGTYNSPLHF.

This rearrangement joins TRBV4-2 to TRBJ2-1; 9 bases are shared with TRBD1. CDR1 is LGHNA and CDR2 is YNFKEQ in the germline V gene. This CDR3 has 15 amino acids. Losses at the gene ends were 4 bases for V and 6 bases for J; bases not matched to a gene: 7. CDR3: CASSPRWDRVNEQFF. The DNA for the CDR3 is TGTGCCAGCAGCCCAAGATGGGACAGGGTCAATGAGCAGTTCTTC.

The chain has TRBV2 and TRBJ1-1, with D uncertain. This CDR3 contains 13 residues. The V gene lost 7 bases and the J gene lost 1 base, with 10 bases spanning the gap. Germline CDR1 and CDR2: SNHLY and FYNNEI. The chain's CDR3 is CASTEDANTEAFF. DNA of the CDR3: TGTGCCAGCACCGAGGACGCGAACACTGAAGCTTTCTTT.

This chain connects TRBV12-3 or TRBV12-4 to TRBJ1-5; D might be TRBD1 (5 bases). The CDR3 is made up of 13 amino acids. Trimming stripped 11 bases from V and 2 bases from J, with 13 bases between. The CDR3 region is CASQGGGNQPQHF. The CDR3 nucleotides read TGTGCCTCCCAAGGAGGGGGCAATCAGCCCCAGCATTTT.

The V gene is TRBV5-5, the J gene TRBJ1-1; D remains unclear. Germline assignment: CDR1 SGHKS and CDR2 YYEKEE (reference sequence). The CDR3 covers 14 residues. The ends were cut back, 2 bases at V and 7 bases at J, with 15 bases in the middle. The CDR3 DNA reads TGTGCCAGCAGCTTAAATCCCAGGTTTTATGAAGCTTTCTTT. Protein sequence: CASSLNPRFYEAFF. The variable domain in full, with the rest retrieved from reference TRBV5-5 and TRBJ1-1, is DAGVTQSPTHLIKTRGQQVTLRCSPISGHKSVSWYQQVLGQGPQFIFQYYEKEERGRGNFPDRFSARQFPNYSSELNVNALLLGDSALYLCASSLNPRFYEAFFGQGTRLTVV.